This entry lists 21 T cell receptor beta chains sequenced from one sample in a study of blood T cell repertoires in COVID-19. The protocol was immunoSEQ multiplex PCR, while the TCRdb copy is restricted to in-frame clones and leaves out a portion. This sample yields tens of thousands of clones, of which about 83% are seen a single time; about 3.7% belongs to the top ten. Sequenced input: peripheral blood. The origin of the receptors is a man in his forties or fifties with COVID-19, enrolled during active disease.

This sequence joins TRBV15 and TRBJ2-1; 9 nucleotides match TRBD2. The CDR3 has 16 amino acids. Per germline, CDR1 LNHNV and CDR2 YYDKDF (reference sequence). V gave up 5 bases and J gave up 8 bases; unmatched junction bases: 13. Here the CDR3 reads CATSGGSRRGGYEQFF. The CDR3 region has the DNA TGTGCCACCAGCGGAGGATCTAGGCGGGGGGGCTATGAGCAGTTCTTC.

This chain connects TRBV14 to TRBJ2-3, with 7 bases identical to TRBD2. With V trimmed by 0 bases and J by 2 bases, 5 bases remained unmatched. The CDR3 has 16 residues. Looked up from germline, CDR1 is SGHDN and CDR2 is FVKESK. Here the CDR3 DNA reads TGTGCCAGCAGCCAAGACGGCGGGACTAACACAGATACGCAGTATTTT. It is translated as CASSQDGGTNTDTQYF.

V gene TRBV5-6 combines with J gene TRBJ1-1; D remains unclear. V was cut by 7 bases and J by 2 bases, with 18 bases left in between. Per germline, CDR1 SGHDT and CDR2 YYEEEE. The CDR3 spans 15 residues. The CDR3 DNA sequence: TGTGCCAGCGGTCAGGTGGGTGTTCTAAACACTGAAGCTTTCTTT. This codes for CASGQVGVLNTEAFF.

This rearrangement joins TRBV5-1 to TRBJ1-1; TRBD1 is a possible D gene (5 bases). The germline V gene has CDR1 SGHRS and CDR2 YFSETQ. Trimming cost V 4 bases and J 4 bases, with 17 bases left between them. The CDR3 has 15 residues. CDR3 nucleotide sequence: TGCGCCAGCAGCCCCGGGGGGGAGCAAGGCACTGAAGCTTTCTTT. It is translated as CASSPGGEQGTEAFF.

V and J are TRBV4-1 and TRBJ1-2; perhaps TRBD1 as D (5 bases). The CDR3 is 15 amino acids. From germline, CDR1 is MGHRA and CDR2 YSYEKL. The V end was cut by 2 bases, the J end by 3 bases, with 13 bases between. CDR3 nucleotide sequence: TGCGCCAGCAGCCAATTATACAGGCAAGACTATGGCTACACCTTC. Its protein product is CASSQLYRQDYGYTF.

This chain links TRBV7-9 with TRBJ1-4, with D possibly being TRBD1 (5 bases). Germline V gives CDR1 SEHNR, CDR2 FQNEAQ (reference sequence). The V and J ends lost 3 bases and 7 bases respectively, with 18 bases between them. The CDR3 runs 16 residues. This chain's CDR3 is CASSLGGSGDGEKLFF. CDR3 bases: TGTGCCAGCAGCTTGGGAGGATCGGGGGACGGTGAAAAACTGTTTTTT.

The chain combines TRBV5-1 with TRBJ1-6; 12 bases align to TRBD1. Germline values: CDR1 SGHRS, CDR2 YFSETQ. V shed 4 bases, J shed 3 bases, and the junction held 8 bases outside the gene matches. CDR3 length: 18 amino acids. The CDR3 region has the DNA TGCGCCAGCAGCGCCGGGACAGGGGGCATCCGCTATAATTCACCCCTCCACTTT. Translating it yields CASSAGTGGIRYNSPLHF.

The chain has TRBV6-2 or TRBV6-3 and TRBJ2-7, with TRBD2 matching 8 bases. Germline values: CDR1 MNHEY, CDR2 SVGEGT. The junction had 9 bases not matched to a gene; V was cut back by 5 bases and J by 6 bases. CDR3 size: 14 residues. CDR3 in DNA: TGTGCCAGCAGTAAGAACGGGAGGGCCAGCGAGCAGTACTTC. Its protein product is CASSKNGRASEQYF.

In DNA, the CDR3 is TGTGCCACCCGACAGGGGAGTCAGCCCCAGCATTTT. It codes for CATRQGSQPQHF. V usage is TRBV10-3 and J usage is TRBJ1-5; 8 nucleotides agree with TRBD1. This CDR3 region has 12 residues. After removal of 10 bases from V and 6 bases from J, the junction contained 5 bases not matched to a gene. Germline-derived CDR1 and CDR2 are ENHRY and SYGVKD.

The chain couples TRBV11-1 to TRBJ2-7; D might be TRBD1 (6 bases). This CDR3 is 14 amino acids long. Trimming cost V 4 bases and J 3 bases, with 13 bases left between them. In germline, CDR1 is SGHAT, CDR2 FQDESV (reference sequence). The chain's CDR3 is CASSSPTGFYEQYF. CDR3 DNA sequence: TGTGCCAGCAGCTCTCCGACAGGCTTCTACGAGCAGTACTTC.

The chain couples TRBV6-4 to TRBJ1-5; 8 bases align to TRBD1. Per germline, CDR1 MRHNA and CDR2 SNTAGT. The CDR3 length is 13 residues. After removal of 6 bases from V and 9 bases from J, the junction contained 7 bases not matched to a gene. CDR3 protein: CASSQDRGMPQHF. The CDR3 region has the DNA TGTGCCAGCAGCCAAGACAGGGGCATGCCCCAGCATTTT.

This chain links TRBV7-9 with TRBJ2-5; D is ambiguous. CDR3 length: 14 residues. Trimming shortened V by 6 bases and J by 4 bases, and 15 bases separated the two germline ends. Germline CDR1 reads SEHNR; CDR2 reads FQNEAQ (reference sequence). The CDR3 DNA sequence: TGTGCCAGCAGTCTGAGAGGTTTAGGAGAGACCCAGTACTTC. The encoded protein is CASSLRGLGETQYF.

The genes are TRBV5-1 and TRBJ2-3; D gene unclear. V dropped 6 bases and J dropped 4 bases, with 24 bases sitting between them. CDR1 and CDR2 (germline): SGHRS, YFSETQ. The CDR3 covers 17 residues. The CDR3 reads CASTESPLSLKSDTQYF. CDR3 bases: TGCGCCAGCACCGAAAGTCCCCTAAGTTTAAAATCAGATACGCAGTATTTT. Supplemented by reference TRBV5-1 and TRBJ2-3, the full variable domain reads KAGVTQTPRYLIKTRGQQVTLSCSPISGHRSVSWYQQTPGQGLQFLFEYFSETQRNKGNFPGRFSGRQFSNSRSEMNVSTLELGDSALYLCASTESPLSLKSDTQYFGPGTRLTVL.

CDR3 bases: TGCGCCAGCAGCCAAGAGAGAGAAAGTCAAGAGACCCAGTACTTC. It translates to CASSQERESQETQYF. V gene TRBV4-1 combines with J gene TRBJ2-5; unclear D gene. V was pared by 0 bases and J by 2 bases, with 10 bases between. CDR3 length: 15 amino acids. Germline V gene sequence: CDR1 MGHRA, CDR2 YSYEKL.

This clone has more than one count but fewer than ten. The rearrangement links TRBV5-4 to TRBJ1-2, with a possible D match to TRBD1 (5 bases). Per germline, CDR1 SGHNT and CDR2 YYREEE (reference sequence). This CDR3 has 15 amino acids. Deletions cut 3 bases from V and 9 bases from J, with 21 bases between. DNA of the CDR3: TGTGCCAGCAGCTCCCGCGCCCGGGACCGCGGGAGCTACACCTTC. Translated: CASSSRARDRGSYTF.

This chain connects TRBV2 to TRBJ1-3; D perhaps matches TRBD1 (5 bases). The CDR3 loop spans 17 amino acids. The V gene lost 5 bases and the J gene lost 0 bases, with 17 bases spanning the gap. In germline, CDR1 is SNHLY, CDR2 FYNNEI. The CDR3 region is CASSSGLGSLSGNTIYF. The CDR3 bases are TGTGCCAGCAGTTCAGGGTTGGGGTCCCTCTCTGGAAACACCATATATTTT.

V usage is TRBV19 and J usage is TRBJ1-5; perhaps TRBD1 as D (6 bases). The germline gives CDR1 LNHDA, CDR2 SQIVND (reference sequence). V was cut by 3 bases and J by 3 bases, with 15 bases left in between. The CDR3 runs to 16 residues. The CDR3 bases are TGTGCCAGTAGTATGCGCAGGGGCAGAGACAATCAGCCCCAGCATTTT. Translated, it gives CASSMRRGRDNQPQHF. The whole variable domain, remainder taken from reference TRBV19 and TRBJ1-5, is DGGITQSPKYLFRKEGQNVTLSCEQNLNHDAMYWYRQDPGQGLRLIYYSQIVNDFQKGDIAEGYSVSREKKESFPLTVTSAQKNPTAFYLCASSMRRGRDNQPQHFGDGTRLSIL.

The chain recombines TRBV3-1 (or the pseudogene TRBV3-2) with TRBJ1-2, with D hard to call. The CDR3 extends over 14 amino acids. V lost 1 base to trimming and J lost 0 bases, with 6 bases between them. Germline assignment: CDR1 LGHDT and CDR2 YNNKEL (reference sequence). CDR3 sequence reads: CASSQGQANYGYTF. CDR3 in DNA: TGTGCCAGCAGCCAAGGACAAGCTAACTATGGCTACACCTTC.

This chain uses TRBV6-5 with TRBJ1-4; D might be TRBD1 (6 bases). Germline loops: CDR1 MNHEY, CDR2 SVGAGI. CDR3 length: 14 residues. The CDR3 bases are TGTGCGACGGGGGGGCTGGGAACTAATGAAAAACTGTTTTTT. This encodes CATGGLGTNEKLFF.

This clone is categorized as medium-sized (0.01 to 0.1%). The CDR3 nucleotides are TGTGCCAGCAGCTTAGATACTAGCGGCTACGAGCAGTACTTC. Its protein is CASSLDTSGYEQYF. V gene TRBV7-9 combines with J gene TRBJ2-7, with TRBD2 identical over 8 bases. The CDR3 is 14 residues long. Per germline, CDR1 SEHNR and CDR2 FQNEAQ (reference sequence). J was trimmed by 3 bases and V by 1 base; bases with no gene match: 2.

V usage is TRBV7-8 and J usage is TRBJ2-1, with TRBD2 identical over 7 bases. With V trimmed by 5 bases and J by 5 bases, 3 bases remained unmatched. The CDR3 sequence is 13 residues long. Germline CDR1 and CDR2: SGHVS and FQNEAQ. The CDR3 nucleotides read TGTGCCAGCAGCGGGAGGGGAAACAATGAGCAGTTCTTC. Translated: CASSGRGNNEQFF. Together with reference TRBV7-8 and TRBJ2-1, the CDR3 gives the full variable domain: GAGVSQSPRYKVAKRGQDVALRCDPISGHVSLFWYQQALGQGPEFLTYFQNEAQLDKSGLPSDRFFAERPEGSVSTLKIQRTQQEDSAVYLCASSGRGNNEQFFGPGTRLTVL.